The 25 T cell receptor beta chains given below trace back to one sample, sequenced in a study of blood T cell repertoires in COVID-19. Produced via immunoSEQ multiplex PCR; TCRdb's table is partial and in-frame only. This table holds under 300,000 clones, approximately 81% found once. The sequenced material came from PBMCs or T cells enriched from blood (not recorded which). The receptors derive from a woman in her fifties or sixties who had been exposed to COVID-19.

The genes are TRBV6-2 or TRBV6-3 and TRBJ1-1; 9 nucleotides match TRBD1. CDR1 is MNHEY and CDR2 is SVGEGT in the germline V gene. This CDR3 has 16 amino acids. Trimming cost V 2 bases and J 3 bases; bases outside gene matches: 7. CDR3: CASSYQWDREDTEAFF. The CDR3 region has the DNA TGTGCCAGCAGTTACCAGTGGGACAGGGAGGACACTGAAGCTTTCTTT.

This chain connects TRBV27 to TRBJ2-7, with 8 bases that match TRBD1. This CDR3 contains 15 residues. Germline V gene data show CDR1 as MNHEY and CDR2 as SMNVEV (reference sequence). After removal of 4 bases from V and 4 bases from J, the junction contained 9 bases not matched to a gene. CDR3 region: CASSYNRDRYYEQYF. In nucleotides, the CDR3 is TGTGCCAGCAGTTACAACCGGGACAGGTATTACGAGCAGTACTTC.

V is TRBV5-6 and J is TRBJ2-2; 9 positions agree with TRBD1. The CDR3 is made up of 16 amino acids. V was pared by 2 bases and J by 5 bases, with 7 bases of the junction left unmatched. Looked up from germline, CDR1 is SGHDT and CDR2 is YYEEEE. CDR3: CASSFSRTGVTGELFF. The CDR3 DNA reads TGTGCCAGCAGCTTCTCCAGGACAGGGGTTACCGGGGAGCTGTTTTTT.

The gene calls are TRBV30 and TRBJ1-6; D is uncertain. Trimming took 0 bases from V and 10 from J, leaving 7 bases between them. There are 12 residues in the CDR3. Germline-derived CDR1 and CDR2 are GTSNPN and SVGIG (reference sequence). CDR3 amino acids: CAWSVLNSPLHF. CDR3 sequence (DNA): TGTGCCTGGAGTGTGCTAAACTCACCCCTCCACTTT. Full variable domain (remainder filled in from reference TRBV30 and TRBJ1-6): SQTIHQWPATLVQPVGSPLSLECTVEGTSNPNLYWYRQAAGRGLQLLFYSVGIGQISSEVPQNLSASRPQDRQFILSSKKLLLSDSGFYLCAWSVLNSPLHFGNGTRLTVT.

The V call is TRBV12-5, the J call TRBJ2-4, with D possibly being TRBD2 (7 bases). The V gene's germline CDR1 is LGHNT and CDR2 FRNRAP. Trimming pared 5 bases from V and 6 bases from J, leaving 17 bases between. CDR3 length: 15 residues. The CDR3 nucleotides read TGTGCTAGTGGTACAACCGGGAGGACAGTAAACATTCAGTACTTC. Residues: CASGTTGRTVNIQYF.

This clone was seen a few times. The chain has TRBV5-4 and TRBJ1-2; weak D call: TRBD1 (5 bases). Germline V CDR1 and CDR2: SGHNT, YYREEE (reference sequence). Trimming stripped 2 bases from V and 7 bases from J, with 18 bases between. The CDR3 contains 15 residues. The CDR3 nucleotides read TGTGCCAGCAGCTTAAGGGCAGGGCCTGGTGGTGGCTACACCTTC. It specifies CASSLRAGPGGGYTF.

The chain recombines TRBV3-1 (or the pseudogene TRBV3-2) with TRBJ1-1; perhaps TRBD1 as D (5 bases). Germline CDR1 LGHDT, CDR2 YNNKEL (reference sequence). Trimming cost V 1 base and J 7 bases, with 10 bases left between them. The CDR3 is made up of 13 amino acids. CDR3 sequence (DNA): TGTGCCAGCAGCCAAGCCGTCCAGGGTGAAGCTTTCTTT. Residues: CASSQAVQGEAFF.

The CDR3 region has the DNA TGTGCCATCATGTTACAGGCTCCATCTGGAAACACCATATATTTT. Translation gives CAIMLQAPSGNTIYF. The chain is built from TRBV10-3 and TRBJ1-3; weak D call: TRBD1 (5 bases). The CDR3 loop spans 15 amino acids. Deletions cut 7 bases from V and 1 base from J, with 14 bases between. Germline CDR1 is ENHRY and CDR2 is SYGVKD.

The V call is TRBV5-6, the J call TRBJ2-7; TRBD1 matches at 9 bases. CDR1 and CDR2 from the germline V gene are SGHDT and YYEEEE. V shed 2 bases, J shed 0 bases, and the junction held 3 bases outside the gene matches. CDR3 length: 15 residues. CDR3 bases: TGTGCCAGCAGCTTATCGGGACAGGGCTCCTACGAGCAGTACTTC. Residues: CASSLSGQGSYEQYF.

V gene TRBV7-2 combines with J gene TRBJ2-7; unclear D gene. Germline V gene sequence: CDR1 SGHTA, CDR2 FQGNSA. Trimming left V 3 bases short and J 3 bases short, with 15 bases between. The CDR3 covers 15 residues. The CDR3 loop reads CASSLATGYYYEQYF. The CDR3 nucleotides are TGTGCCAGCAGCTTGGCGACTGGTTATTACTACGAGCAGTACTTC.

As DNA, the CDR3 is TGTGCCAGCCTACAGGGTTTAAATCAGCCCCAGCATTTT. Translating it yields CASLQGLNQPQHF. The chain recombines TRBV2 with TRBJ1-5, with D tentatively TRBD1 (6 bases). V lost 8 bases and J lost 4, with 12 bases in between. The CDR3 runs to 13 residues. The germline gives CDR1 SNHLY, CDR2 FYNNEI.

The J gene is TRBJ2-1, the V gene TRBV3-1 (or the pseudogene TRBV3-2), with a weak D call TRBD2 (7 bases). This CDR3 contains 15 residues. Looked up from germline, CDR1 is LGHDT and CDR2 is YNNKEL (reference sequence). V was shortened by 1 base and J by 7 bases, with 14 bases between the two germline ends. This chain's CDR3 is CASSQVRGPGNEQFF. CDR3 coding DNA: TGTGCCAGCAGCCAAGTGCGGGGGCCGGGGAATGAGCAGTTCTTC.

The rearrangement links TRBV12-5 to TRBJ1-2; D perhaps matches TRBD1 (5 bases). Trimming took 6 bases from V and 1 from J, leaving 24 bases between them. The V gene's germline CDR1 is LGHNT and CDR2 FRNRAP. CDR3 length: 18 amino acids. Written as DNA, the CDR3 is TGTGCTAGTGGCCACCACCAGGGAATCCCTCCCCTTAACTATGGCTACACCTTC. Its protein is CASGHHQGIPPLNYGYTF.

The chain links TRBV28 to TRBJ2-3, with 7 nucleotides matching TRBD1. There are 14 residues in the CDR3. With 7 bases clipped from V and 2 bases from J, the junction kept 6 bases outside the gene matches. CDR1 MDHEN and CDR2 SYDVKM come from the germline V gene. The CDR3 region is CASKPTGNTDTQYF. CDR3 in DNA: TGTGCCAGCAAGCCGACAGGGAACACAGATACGCAGTATTTT.

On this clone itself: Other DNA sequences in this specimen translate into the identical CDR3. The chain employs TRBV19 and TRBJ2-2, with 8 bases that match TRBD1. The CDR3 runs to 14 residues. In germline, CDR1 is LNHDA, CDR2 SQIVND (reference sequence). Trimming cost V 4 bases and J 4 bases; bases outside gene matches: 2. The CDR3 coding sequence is TGTGCCAGTAGTAGAGACAGGGGCACCGGGGAGCTGTTTTTT. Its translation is CASSRDRGTGELFF.

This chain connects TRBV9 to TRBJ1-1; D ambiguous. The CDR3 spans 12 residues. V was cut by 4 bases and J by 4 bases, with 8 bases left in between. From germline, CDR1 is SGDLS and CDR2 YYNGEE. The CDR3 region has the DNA TGTGCCAGCAGCCCCCGGGTCACTGAAGCTTTCTTT. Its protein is CASSPRVTEAFF.

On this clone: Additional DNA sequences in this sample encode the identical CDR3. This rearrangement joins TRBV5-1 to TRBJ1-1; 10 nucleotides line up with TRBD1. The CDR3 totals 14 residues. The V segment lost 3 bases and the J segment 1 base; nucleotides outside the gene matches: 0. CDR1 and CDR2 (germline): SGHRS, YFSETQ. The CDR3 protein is CASSWTGGNTEAFF. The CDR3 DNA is TGCGCCAGCAGCTGGACAGGGGGGAACACTGAAGCTTTCTTT.

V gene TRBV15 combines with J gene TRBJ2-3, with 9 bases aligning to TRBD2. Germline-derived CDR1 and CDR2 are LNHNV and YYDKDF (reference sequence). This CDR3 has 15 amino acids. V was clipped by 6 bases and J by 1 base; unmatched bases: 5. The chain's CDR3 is CATRSPSGGTDTQYF. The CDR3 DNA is TGTGCCACCAGATCCCCTAGCGGGGGCACAGATACGCAGTATTTT.

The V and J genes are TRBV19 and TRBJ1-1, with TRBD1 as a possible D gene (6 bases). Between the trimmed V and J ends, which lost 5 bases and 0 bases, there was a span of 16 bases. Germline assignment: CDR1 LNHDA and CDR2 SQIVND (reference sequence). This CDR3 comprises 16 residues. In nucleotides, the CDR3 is TGTGCCAGTAGTCTACAGGGAGTCGGGATGAACACTGAAGCTTTCTTT. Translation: CASSLQGVGMNTEAFF.

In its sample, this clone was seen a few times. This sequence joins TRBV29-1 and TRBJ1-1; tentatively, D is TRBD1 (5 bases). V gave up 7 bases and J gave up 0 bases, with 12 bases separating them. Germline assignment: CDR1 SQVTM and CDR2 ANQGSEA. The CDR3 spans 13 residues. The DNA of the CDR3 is TGCAGCGACTCGGAGGGGTTGAACACTGAAGCTTTCTTT. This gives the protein CSDSEGLNTEAFF. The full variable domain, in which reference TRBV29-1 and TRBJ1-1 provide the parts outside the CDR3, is SAVISQKPSRDICQRGTSLTIQCQVDSQVTMMFWYRQQPGQSLTLIATANQGSEATYESGFVIDKFPISRPNLTFSTLTVSNMSPEDSSIYLCSDSEGLNTEAFFGQGTRLTVV.

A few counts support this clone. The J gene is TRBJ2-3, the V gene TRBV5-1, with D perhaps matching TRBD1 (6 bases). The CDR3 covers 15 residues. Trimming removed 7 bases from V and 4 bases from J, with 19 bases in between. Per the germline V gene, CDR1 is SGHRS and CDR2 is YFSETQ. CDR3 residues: CASLESGTPADTQYF. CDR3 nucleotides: TGCGCCAGCCTTGAATCCGGGACACCCGCAGATACGCAGTATTTT.

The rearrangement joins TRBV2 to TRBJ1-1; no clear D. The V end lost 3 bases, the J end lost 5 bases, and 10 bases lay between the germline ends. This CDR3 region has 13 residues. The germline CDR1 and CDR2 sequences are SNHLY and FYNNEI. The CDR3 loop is CASSEGPLTEAFF. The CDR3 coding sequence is TGTGCCAGCAGTGAGGGCCCTCTGACTGAAGCTTTCTTT.

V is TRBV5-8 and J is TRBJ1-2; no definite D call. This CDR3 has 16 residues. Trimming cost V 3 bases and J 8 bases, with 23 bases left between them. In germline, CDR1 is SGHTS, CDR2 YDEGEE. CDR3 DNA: TGTGCCAGCAGCTGGGCCCTCCTTATGCATATAAGGGGCTACACCTTC. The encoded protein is CASSWALLMHIRGYTF.

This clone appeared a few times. The CDR3 sequence is CASSNDRGYTF. The CDR3 bases are TGTGCCAGTAGTAACGACAGGGGCTACACCTTC. This rearrangement joins TRBV19 to TRBJ1-2, with D maybe TRBD1 (6 bases). The V gene's germline CDR1 is LNHDA and CDR2 SQIVND (reference sequence). The CDR3 is 11 amino acids. Trimming pared 4 bases from V and 8 bases from J, leaving 8 bases between. Drawing the rest from reference TRBV19 and TRBJ1-2, the complete variable domain is DGGITQSPKYLFRKEGQNVTLSCEQNLNHDAMYWYRQDPGQGLRLIYYSQIVNDFQKGDIAEGYSVSREKKESFPLTVTSAQKNPTAFYLCASSNDRGYTFGSGTRLTVV.

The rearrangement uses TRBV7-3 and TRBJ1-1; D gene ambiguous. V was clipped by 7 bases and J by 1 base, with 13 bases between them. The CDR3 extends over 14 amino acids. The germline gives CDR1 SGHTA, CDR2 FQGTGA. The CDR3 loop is CASKAGVANTEAFF. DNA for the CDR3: TGTGCCAGCAAGGCGGGAGTTGCGAACACTGAAGCTTTCTTT.